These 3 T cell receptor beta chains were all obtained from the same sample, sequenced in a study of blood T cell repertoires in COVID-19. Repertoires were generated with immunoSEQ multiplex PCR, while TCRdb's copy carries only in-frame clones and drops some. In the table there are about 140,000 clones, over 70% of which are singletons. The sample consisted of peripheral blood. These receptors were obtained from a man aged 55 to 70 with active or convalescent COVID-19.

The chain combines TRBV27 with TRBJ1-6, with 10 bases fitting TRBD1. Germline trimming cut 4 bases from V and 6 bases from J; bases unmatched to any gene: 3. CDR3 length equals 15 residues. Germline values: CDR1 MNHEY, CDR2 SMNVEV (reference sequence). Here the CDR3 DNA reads TGTGCCAGCAGTTCATGGGACAGGGGTAATTCACCCCTCCACTTT. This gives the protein CASSSWDRGNSPLHF.

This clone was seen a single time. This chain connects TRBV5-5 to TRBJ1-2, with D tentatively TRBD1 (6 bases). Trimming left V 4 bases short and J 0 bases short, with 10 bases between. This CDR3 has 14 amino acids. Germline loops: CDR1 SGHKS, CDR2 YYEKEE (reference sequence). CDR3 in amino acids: CASSPDSPNYGYTF. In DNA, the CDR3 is TGTGCCAGCAGCCCGGACAGTCCTAACTATGGCTACACCTTC. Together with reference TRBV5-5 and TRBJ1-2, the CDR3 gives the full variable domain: DAGVTQSPTHLIKTRGQQVTLRCSPISGHKSVSWYQQVLGQGPQFIFQYYEKEERGRGNFPDRFSARQFPNYSSELNVNALLLGDSALYLCASSPDSPNYGYTFGSGTRLTVV.

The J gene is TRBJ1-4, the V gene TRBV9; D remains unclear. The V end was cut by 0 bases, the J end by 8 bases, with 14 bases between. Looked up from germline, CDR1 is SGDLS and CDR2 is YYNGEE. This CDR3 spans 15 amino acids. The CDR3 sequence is CASSVEAGIREKLFF. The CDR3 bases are TGTGCCAGCAGCGTAGAGGCGGGAATACGAGAAAAACTGTTTTTT. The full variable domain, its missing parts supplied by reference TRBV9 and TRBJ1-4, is DSGVTQTPKHLITATGQRVTLRCSPRSGDLSVYWYQQSLDQGLQFLIQYYNGEERAKGNILERFSAQQFPDLHSELNLSSLELGDSALYFCASSVEAGIREKLFFGSGTQLSVL.